The entry that follows covers one TCR beta chain sequence. In assigning cohorts, the study relied on participant-reported clinical history. The data belong to a study of blood T cell repertoires in COVID-19. Study overall: The United States, Italy and Spain supplied acute and convalescent COVID-19 samples.

This CDR3 contains 19 residues. Method: immunoSEQ multiplex PCR; TCRdb's copy keeps in-frame clones and lacks some. The repertoire includes under 200,000 clones, 81% of them detected once, and roughly 5.7% sits in the top ten. The clonotype was recovered from a woman between 40 and 55 years old with acute COVID-19. The chain combines TRBV21-1 with TRBJ1-1. TRBV21-1 is a pseudogene segment. Material for sequencing was PBMCs or T cells enriched from blood (not recorded which). Here the CDR3 DNA reads TGTGCCAGCAGCGGGTCGTCCACGGGCGACTTACTTCCCCGGCGGGGAGCTTTCTTT. Protein product: CASSGSSTGDLLPRRGAFF.